This TCR beta chain was retrieved from a study of blood T cell repertoires in COVID-19. Assay used: immunoSEQ multiplex PCR; TCRdb lists only in-frame clones, some missing. The table lists 110,000 or so clones, roughly 90% of them singletons. The specimen was peripheral blood. The receptor comes from a human donor in a cohort sampled during active COVID-19.

In nucleotides, the CDR3 is TGTGCCAGCAGCCAAGAGACTGGAAGCTCCTACGAGCAGTACTTC. Its protein is CASSQETGSSYEQYF. This chain links TRBV3-1 (or the pseudogene TRBV3-2) with TRBJ2-7; no clear D. The CDR3 sequence is 15 residues long. With 0 bases removed from V and 0 bases from J, the gap between germline ends came to 9 bases. Germline assignment: CDR1 LGHDT and CDR2 YNNKEL (reference sequence).